The 14 T cell receptor beta chains below all came from one sample that was sequenced in a study of cytomegalovirus exposure and HLA in healthy donors. It was with 60 Vbeta and 13 Jbeta primers that the PCR ran. The repertoire was sequenced with immunoSEQ multiplex PCR; TCRdb's copy has only in-frame clones and lacks some. The sample carries 150,000 to 200,000 clones, around 85% recorded once. The sequenced sample consisted of PBMCs. The source of these receptors is a man aged 18 to 29 in good health and CMV-seronegative.

V usage is TRBV5-8 and J usage is TRBJ1-5; 11 bases match TRBD1. V dropped 4 bases and J dropped 6; count of bases not matched to a gene: 3. The CDR3 length is 14 residues. Germline lookup yields CDR1 SGHTS and CDR2 YDEGEE. CDR3: CASSLGTGGQPQHF. In nucleotides, the CDR3 is TGTGCCAGCAGCCTCGGGACAGGGGGTCAGCCCCAGCATTTT.

The chain carries TRBV30 and TRBJ2-7; possible D gene TRBD1, 6 bases. V was pared by 1 base and J by 3 bases, with 13 bases between. Germline-derived CDR1 and CDR2 are GTSNPN and SVGIG (reference sequence). This CDR3 is 14 amino acids long. The CDR3 reads CAWSGDRQDYEQYF. For the CDR3, the DNA is TGTGCCTGGAGTGGTGACAGGCAAGACTACGAGCAGTACTTC. Complete variable domain (other parts from reference TRBV30 and TRBJ2-7): SQTIHQWPATLVQPVGSPLSLECTVEGTSNPNLYWYRQAAGRGLQLLFYSVGIGQISSEVPQNLSASRPQDRQFILSSKKLLLSDSGFYLCAWSGDRQDYEQYFGPGTRLTVT.

This clone is a singleton in its sample. The CDR3 DNA reads TGTGCCAGCAGGGGAATTACAGGGATCAATCAGCCCCAGCATTTT. Translation: CASRGITGINQPQHF. The chain uses TRBV2 and TRBJ1-5, with TRBD1 as a possible D gene (6 bases). The CDR3 is made up of 15 amino acids. V lost 6 bases to trimming and J lost 3 bases, with 15 bases between them. CDR1 SNHLY and CDR2 FYNNEI come from the germline V gene.

This chain joins TRBV30 and TRBJ1-5; D is unclear. The CDR3 loop spans 13 amino acids. Germline assignment: CDR1 GTSNPN and CDR2 SVGIG (reference sequence). V was pared by 2 bases and J by 3 bases, with 8 bases between. The CDR3 sequence: CAWSPGYNQPQHF. For the CDR3, the DNA is TGTGCCTGGAGTCCGGGGTACAATCAGCCCCAGCATTTT.

The rearrangement links TRBV2 to TRBJ1-3; TRBD1 agrees at 8 bases. Per the germline V gene, CDR1 is SNHLY and CDR2 is FYNNEI. The CDR3 spans 15 residues. J lost 4 bases, V lost 6 bases, and 8 bases had no gene match. CDR3 in DNA: TGTGCCAGCAGAGACGACAGGGGATCAGGAAACACCATATATTTT. Protein sequence: CASRDDRGSGNTIYF.

This chain links TRBV12-5 with TRBJ2-1; 8 positions agree with TRBD1. After removal of 2 bases from V and 1 base from J, the junction contained 7 bases not matched to a gene. Per the germline V gene, CDR1 is LGHNT and CDR2 is FRNRAP. This CDR3 contains 17 residues. As DNA, the CDR3 is TGTGCTAGTGGTTTGCTCACAGGGGGTGAGTCCTACAATGAGCAGTTCTTC. Amino acid sequence: CASGLLTGGESYNEQFF. The full variable domain, rest sourced from reference TRBV12-5 and TRBJ2-1, is DARVTQTPRHKVTEMGQEVTMRCQPILGHNTVFWYRQTMMQGLELLAYFRNRAPLDDSGMPKDRFSAEMPDATLATLKIQPSEPRDSAVYFCASGLLTGGESYNEQFFGPGTRLTVL.

The chain combines TRBV5-1 with TRBJ2-7, with a possible D match to TRBD2 (5 bases). In germline, CDR1 is SGHRS, CDR2 YFSETQ. This CDR3 is built from 13 residues. Deletions cut 2 bases from V and 2 bases from J, with 8 bases between. Here the CDR3 reads CASSFDGTYEQYF. CDR3 DNA: TGCGCCAGCAGCTTTGACGGGACCTACGAGCAGTACTTC.

V usage is TRBV5-1 and J usage is TRBJ2-7; tentative D call: TRBD2 (7 bases). Trimming stripped 1 base from V and 5 bases from J, with 16 bases between. Per germline, CDR1 SGHRS and CDR2 YFSETQ. This CDR3 contains 15 residues. CDR3 residues: CASSLSGGASDEQYF. The CDR3 DNA is TGCGCCAGCAGCTTGTCGGGGGGCGCGTCGGACGAGCAGTACTTC.

For this clone: The sample has other DNA sequences that encode this CDR3 too. The CDR3 DNA sequence: TGTGCCAGCAGTTACAACAGCTACGAGCAGTACTTC. Its translation: CASSYNSYEQYF. The genes are TRBV5-4 and TRBJ2-7; D not resolved. This CDR3 contains 12 residues. V gave up 5 bases and J gave up 3 bases, with 9 bases separating them. In germline, CDR1 is SGHNT, CDR2 YYREEE (reference sequence).

The chain links TRBV15 to TRBJ2-6; D is uncertain. Per the germline V gene, CDR1 is LNHNV and CDR2 is YYDKDF (reference sequence). The V end was cut by 5 bases, the J end by 0 bases, with 11 bases between. The CDR3 totals 16 residues. Here the CDR3 DNA reads TGTGCCACCAGCCGTACAATCAGCTCTGGGGCCAACGTCCTGACTTTC. Its translation: CATSRTISSGANVLTF.

V gene TRBV9 combines with J gene TRBJ2-7; possible D gene TRBD2, 5 bases. CDR1 and CDR2 from the germline V gene are SGDLS and YYNGEE. V lost 4 bases and J 0 bases, leaving 14 bases between the germline ends. CDR3 size: 15 residues. This chain's CDR3 is CASSPRGRSSYEQYF. DNA of the CDR3: TGTGCCAGCAGCCCCCGCGGGCGGAGCTCCTACGAGCAGTACTTC. Full variable domain (missing parts from reference TRBV9 and TRBJ2-7): DSGVTQTPKHLITATGQRVTLRCSPRSGDLSVYWYQQSLDQGLQFLIQYYNGEERAKGNILERFSAQQFPDLHSELNLSSLELGDSALYFCASSPRGRSSYEQYFGPGTRLTVT.

This chain joins TRBV29-1 and TRBJ2-6; possibly TRBD2 for D (6 bases). V lost 4 bases to trimming and J lost 4 bases, with 14 bases between them. Germline V lookup: CDR1 SQVTM, CDR2 ANQGSEA. This CDR3 is 15 amino acids long. The CDR3 DNA reads TGCAGCGTTGCGGGAGCGGACTTCGGGGCCAACGTCCTGACTTTC. This sequence encodes CSVAGADFGANVLTF.

The genes are TRBV18 and TRBJ1-1; possible D gene TRBD1, 6 bases. CDR3 length equals 17 residues. V lost 3 bases and J 7 bases, leaving 24 bases between the germline ends. Germline V gene sequence: CDR1 KGHSH, CDR2 LQKENI. The CDR3 DNA sequence: TGTGCCAGCTCACCCCGAATGCAAGGGGGTGAGCAGAGTGAAGCTTTCTTT. Protein: CASSPRMQGGEQSEAFF. Complete variable domain (other parts from reference TRBV18 and TRBJ1-1): NAGVMQNPRHLVRRRGQEARLRCSPMKGHSHVYWYRQLPEEGLKFMVYLQKENIIDESGMPKERFSAEFPKEGPSILRIQQVVRGDSAAYFCASSPRMQGGEQSEAFFGQGTRLTVV.

This clone occurred once. V and J are TRBV9 and TRBJ2-1, with 14 bases aligning to TRBD2. The CDR3 runs 17 residues. The V gene's germline CDR1 is SGDLS and CDR2 YYNGEE. V lost 4 bases, J lost 9 bases, and 12 bases stayed unmatched. The CDR3 region is CASSPRLAGGLDLEQFF. CDR3 DNA: TGTGCCAGCAGCCCAAGACTAGCGGGGGGGCTGGACCTTGAGCAGTTCTTC.